This passage covers 31 T cell receptor beta chains from one sample sequenced in a study of blood T cells in healthy people across ages. Sample-barcoded 5' priming and a J-beta primer mix drove a second PCR of roughly 6 to 12 cycles. MiXCR was run by TCRdb on the 5' RACE reads, yielding one entry per CDR3 protein. This sample yields about 1.6 million distinct CDR3 sequences, of which roughly a third are seen a single time; 11% belongs to the top ten. The material sequenced was blood. These TCRs come from a woman aged 25 to 39 in good health.

The gene calls are TRBV7-6 and TRBJ2-5; 14 bases are shared with TRBD2. CDR1 is SGHVS, CDR2 FNYEAQ, per germline. The J segment lost 0 bases and the V segment lost 5 bases, leaving 8 bases of the junction unmatched. The CDR3 is made up of 18 amino acids. CDR3 amino acids: CASSPGLAGGEYQETQYF. CDR3 sequence (DNA): TGTGCCAGCAGCCCCGGACTAGCGGGGGGCGAGTACCAAGAGACCCAGTACTTC.

This chain links TRBV7-2 with TRBJ2-7, with 8 bases that match TRBD2. Per the germline V gene, CDR1 is SGHTA and CDR2 is FQGNSA. CDR3 length: 16 residues. The V and J ends lost 2 bases and 0 bases, in that order; junction bases with no gene match: 6. The CDR3 sequence: CASSLSSGGSSYEQYF. The DNA for the CDR3 is TGTGCCAGCAGCTTATCTTCGGGGGGGAGCTCCTACGAGCAGTACTTC.

The CDR3 loop is CAIMDRGRETQYF. CDR3 sequence (DNA): TGTGCCATCATGGACAGGGGACGAGAGACCCAGTACTTC. The chain has TRBV10-3 and TRBJ2-5, with TRBD1 identical over 9 bases. Germline V gene lookup returns CDR1 ENHRY and CDR2 SYGVKD. The CDR3 is 13 amino acids. J was trimmed by 4 bases and V by 7 bases; bases with no gene match: 4.

A note on this clonotype: One end of the junction fails to match germline, which may point to a read error. This chain uses TRBV27 with TRBJ1-3; D remains unclear. The germline V gene has CDR1 MNHEY and CDR2 SMNVEV (reference sequence). The CDR3 covers 12 residues. CDR3 DNA sequence: TGTACCAGTGGGATGTCTGGAAACACCATATATTTT. It translates to CTSGMSGNTIYF.

The rearrangement links TRBV7-9 to TRBJ2-5; tentative D call: TRBD1 (6 bases). This CDR3 has 13 residues. Trimming stripped 11 bases from V and 1 base from J, with 14 bases between. Per the germline V gene, CDR1 is SEHNR and CDR2 is FQNEAQ (reference sequence). The CDR3 DNA reads TGTGCCTACGCCCTGGGGGCCCAAGAGACCCAGTACTTC. It yields the protein CAYALGAQETQYF. The full variable domain, rest sourced from reference TRBV7-9 and TRBJ2-5, is DTGVSQNPRHKITKRGQNVTFRCDPISEHNRLYWYRQTLGQGPEFLTYFQNEAQLEKSRLLSDRFSAERPKGSFSTLEIQRTEQGDSAMYLCAYALGAQETQYFGPGTRLLVL.

V gene TRBV3-1 combines with J gene TRBJ1-2, with 10 bases identical to TRBD1. Germline-derived CDR1 and CDR2 are LGHDT and YNNKEL (reference sequence). The CDR3 runs 15 residues. V shed 3 bases, J shed 4 bases, and the junction held 5 bases outside the gene matches. The CDR3 nucleotides read TGTGCCAGCAGCCACCCGGGACAGGGGTTCTATGGCTACACCTTC. It yields the protein CASSHPGQGFYGYTF.

The rearrangement joins TRBV3-1 to TRBJ2-5; 9 bases align to TRBD2. J lost 5 bases, V lost 4 bases, and 14 bases had no gene match. Germline V gives CDR1 LGHDT, CDR2 YNNKEL (reference sequence). The CDR3 has 17 amino acids. CDR3 bases: TGTGCCAGCAGCCCATCCCCCTGGCGGGAGGGTGGGGAGACCCAGTACTTC. Residues: CASSPSPWREGGETQYF.

This chain joins TRBV4-1 and TRBJ2-5; 10 nucleotides match TRBD1. Germline CDR1 and CDR2: MGHRA and YSYEKL. This CDR3 region has 15 residues. Unmatched junction bases numbered 5, after V lost 2 bases and J lost 5 bases. The CDR3 nucleotides are TGCGCCAGCAGCCAACCGACAGGGGGCGAGGAGACCCAGTACTTC. It codes for CASSQPTGGEETQYF.

This clonotype was detected a few times. This sequence joins TRBV6-5 and TRBJ2-3; 12 bases are shared with TRBD1. Germline V gene sequence: CDR1 MNHEY, CDR2 SVGAGI. With V trimmed by 6 bases and J by 4 bases, 8 bases remained unmatched. CDR3 length: 16 residues. The CDR3: CASSHRRDRGPDTQYF. Here the CDR3 DNA reads TGTGCCAGCAGCCACCGGCGGGACAGGGGGCCAGATACGCAGTATTTT.

A few counts support this clonotype. This rearrangement joins TRBV7-3 to TRBJ1-2, with 7 bases matching TRBD1. The ends lost 5 bases at V and 8 bases at J; junction bases unmatched: 11. This CDR3 region has 14 residues. Germline V gives CDR1 SGHTA, CDR2 FQGTGA. CDR3 residues: CASSPGQALGGYTF. The CDR3 DNA reads as TGTGCCAGCAGCCCAGGACAGGCCCTGGGGGGCTACACCTTC.

This clonotype showed up just once. A much larger clonotype is one base distant, so this may be a read error. V usage is TRBV7-2 and J usage is TRBJ2-7; D remains ambiguous. Germline V gene sequence: CDR1 SGHTA, CDR2 FQGNSA. CDR3 length: 15 residues. Between the trimmed V and J ends, which lost 5 bases and 7 bases, there was a span of 21 bases. The CDR3 spells CASSLTRDSYNEQYF. Written as DNA, the CDR3 is TGTGCCAGCAGCCTTACTCGAGACTCCTACAATGAGCAGTACTTC.

The gene calls are TRBV20-1 and TRBJ2-1; 9 bases agree with TRBD2. Trimming cost V 3 bases and J 7 bases; bases outside gene matches: 10. CDR3 size: 15 residues. CDR1 is DFQATT and CDR2 is SNEGSKA in the germline V gene (reference sequence). In DNA, the CDR3 is TGCAGTGCTAGTTCTGGCGGGAGGGCCAGGAATGAGCAGTTCTTC. This sequence encodes CSASSGGRARNEQFF.

This clonotype was found a few times. The J gene is TRBJ2-7, the V gene TRBV6-2 or TRBV6-3, with unresolved D. This CDR3 comprises 14 residues. The V end was cut by 2 bases, the J end by 1 base, with 9 bases between. Germline-derived CDR1 and CDR2 are MNHEY and SVGEGT. In nucleotides, the CDR3 is TGTGCCAGCAGTTACGCAGACGGATCCTACGAGCAGTACTTC. This translates into CASSYADGSYEQYF.

This rearrangement joins TRBV10-3 to TRBJ2-5; TRBD2 might be the D (6 bases). This CDR3 has 13 amino acids. Trimming stripped 4 bases from V and 2 bases from J, with 8 bases between. Germline CDR1 is ENHRY and CDR2 is SYGVKD. CDR3 sequence: CAISVAAQETQYF. The DNA for the CDR3 is TGTGCCATCAGTGTAGCGGCTCAAGAGACCCAGTACTTC.

The CDR3 region is CSAPPGLKYNEQFF. The DNA of the CDR3 is TGCAGTGCTCCTCCGGGACTGAAATACAATGAGCAGTTCTTC. This chain joins TRBV20-1 and TRBJ2-1; perhaps TRBD2 as D (6 bases). V lost 5 bases to trimming and J lost 4 bases, with 15 bases between them. The germline gives CDR1 DFQATT, CDR2 SNEGSKA (reference sequence). This CDR3 is 14 amino acids long.

In this sample, this clonotype turned up a few times. V gene TRBV30 combines with J gene TRBJ1-1; TRBD1 aligns across 9 bases. CDR3 length equals 14 residues. CDR1 and CDR2 from the germline V gene are GTSNPN and SVGIG (reference sequence). Trimming at V came to 4 bases and at J to 7 bases, leaving 10 bases not matched to a gene. The chain's CDR3 is CAWTFGTGYSEAFF. The CDR3 nucleotides read TGTGCCTGGACATTCGGGACAGGGTACAGTGAAGCTTTCTTT.

This clonotype turned up a few times. The chain uses TRBV6-6 and TRBJ1-5; 12 bases are shared with TRBD1. There are 16 residues in the CDR3. Per the germline V gene, CDR1 is MNHNY and CDR2 is SVGAGI (reference sequence). The trim removed 1 base at V and 5 bases at J, leaving 3 bases unmatched. CDR3 in DNA: TGTGCCAGCAGTTACTGGGACAGGGGGCAGGATCAGCCCCAGCATTTT. Translated: CASSYWDRGQDQPQHF.

The chain uses TRBV7-9 and TRBJ2-1; tentatively, D is TRBD1 (5 bases). The germline CDR1 and CDR2 sequences are SEHNR and FQNEAQ (reference sequence). The ends were cut back, 4 bases at V and 0 bases at J, with 13 bases in the middle. The CDR3 sequence is 16 residues long. CDR3 sequence reads: CASSYWTSNSYNEQFF. As DNA, the CDR3 is TGTGCCAGCAGCTACTGGACATCCAACTCCTACAATGAGCAGTTCTTC.

This clonotype was counted a single time. The genes are TRBV27 and TRBJ2-1; either TRBD1 or TRBD2 may supply D (6 bases each). The CDR3 is 14 amino acids. Trimming took 6 bases from V and 2 from J, leaving 11 bases between them. Germline CDR1 and CDR2: MNHEY and SMNVEV (reference sequence). The CDR3 DNA follows: TGTGCCAGCAGGTGTGGGGGGCCCTACAATGAGCAGTTCTTC. This translates into CASRCGGPYNEQFF.

In this sample, this clonotype turned up a few times. The chain couples TRBV5-1 to TRBJ2-5; TRBD2 might be the D (6 bases). The V gene's germline CDR1 is SGHRS and CDR2 YFSETQ. This CDR3 spans 15 amino acids. With 6 bases removed from V and 3 bases from J, the gap between germline ends came to 18 bases. CDR3 nucleotides: TGCGCCAGCATTGCGGGAACGGGGCCGGAAGAGACCCAGTACTTC. This codes for CASIAGTGPEETQYF.

This clonotype was recorded many times. This sequence joins TRBV9 and TRBJ2-5, with no clear D. Germline loops: CDR1 SGDLS, CDR2 YYNGEE. The CDR3 runs to 14 residues. The ends were cut back, 0 bases at V and 1 base at J, with 7 bases in the middle. CDR3 residues: CASSVGTSQETQYF. In DNA form, the CDR3 reads TGTGCCAGCAGCGTAGGGACCAGCCAAGAGACCCAGTACTTC. Looking up the rest from reference TRBV9 and TRBJ2-5 gives the full variable domain: DSGVTQTPKHLITATGQRVTLRCSPRSGDLSVYWYQQSLDQGLQFLIQYYNGEERAKGNILERFSAQQFPDLHSELNLSSLELGDSALYFCASSVGTSQETQYFGPGTRLLVL.

The table lists this clonotype with a few counts. The rearrangement links TRBV7-9 to TRBJ2-1, with 8 bases fitting TRBD2. Germline-derived CDR1 and CDR2 are SEHNR and FQNEAQ (reference sequence). Trimming removed 5 bases from V and 6 bases from J; junction bases left unmatched: 12. This CDR3 spans 16 amino acids. The CDR3 nucleotides are TGTGCCAGCAGCCCCTGGACCGGGACTAGGGGCAATGAGCAGTTCTTC. This encodes CASSPWTGTRGNEQFF.

V gene TRBV5-6 combines with J gene TRBJ2-5; tentatively, D is TRBD1 (5 bases). V lost 4 bases to trimming and J lost 3 bases, with 10 bases between them. Per germline, CDR1 SGHDT and CDR2 YYEEEE. The CDR3 has 13 amino acids. This CDR3 is CASSAPREETQYF. CDR3 DNA sequence: TGTGCCAGCAGCGCCCCCAGGGAAGAGACCCAGTACTTC.

This clonotype was seen more than once but under ten times. The rearrangement joins TRBV5-6 to TRBJ2-7; possible D gene TRBD2, 6 bases. The CDR3 loop spans 16 amino acids. CDR1 is SGHDT, CDR2 YYEEEE, per germline. V was clipped by 9 bases and J by 2 bases, with 24 bases between them. CDR3 nucleotide sequence: TGTGCCACCGGGGACTCAAAGGACGGTCCAACCTACGAGCAGTACTTC. This sequence encodes CATGDSKDGPTYEQYF.

Concerning this clonotype itself: At one end, the junction sequence differs from germline, possibly due to a read error. The rearrangement uses TRBV7-9 and TRBJ2-3; D tentatively reads TRBD1 or TRBD2 (5 bases each). The CDR3 consists of 13 residues. Per germline, CDR1 SEHNR and CDR2 FQNEAQ (reference sequence). CDR3 residues: CASRTSRGYTQYF. CDR3 DNA: TGCGCCAGCAGAACGTCCCGGGGCTATACGCAGTATTTT.

This clonotype was seen at least ten times. The J gene is TRBJ2-7, the V gene TRBV29-1; 13 bases agree with TRBD2. The germline V gene encodes CDR1 SQVTM and CDR2 ANQGSEA. CDR3 length: 13 amino acids. V shed 3 bases and J 5 bases; nucleotides not matched to a gene: 1. CDR3 in amino acids: CSVDGLAGDEQYF. As DNA, the CDR3 is TGCAGCGTTGATGGACTAGCGGGAGACGAGCAGTACTTC.

This clonotype was detected a few times. This sequence joins TRBV9 and TRBJ2-1; D possibly corresponds to TRBD2 (7 bases). Trimming removed 3 bases from V and 2 bases from J, with 12 bases in between. CDR1 is SGDLS, CDR2 YYNGEE, per germline. This CDR3 has 15 amino acids. The CDR3 protein is CASSEGDYTYNEQFF. The CDR3 DNA reads TGTGCCAGCAGCGAGGGGGACTATACCTACAATGAGCAGTTCTTC.

The rearrangement joins TRBV21-1 to TRBJ1-2. TRBV21-1 represents a pseudogene. The CDR3 is 14 residues long. CDR3 amino acids: CASSNLEQNYGYTF. The CDR3 DNA follows: TGTGCCAGCAGCAATTTGGAACAAAACTATGGCTACACCTTC.

This clonotype has ten or more counts. J is TRBJ2-7 and V is TRBV29-1; TRBD1 agrees at 11 bases. The CDR3 has 18 amino acids. Unmatched junction bases numbered 18, after V lost 5 bases and J lost 3 bases. Per germline, CDR1 SQVTM and CDR2 ANQGSEA. For the CDR3, the DNA is TGCAGCGTTCTCGTCTGGGTCATCCCGGGACAGGGGGACTACGAGCAGTACTTC. It encodes CSVLVWVIPGQGDYEQYF.

The rearrangement uses TRBV2 and TRBJ2-5, with 10 positions matching TRBD2. This CDR3 comprises 18 residues. V was clipped by 6 bases and J by 4 bases; unmatched bases: 17. CDR1 and CDR2 from the germline V gene are SNHLY and FYNNEI. CDR3 in amino acids: CASSAIFWMGLARETQYF. CDR3 sequence (DNA): TGTGCCAGCAGCGCGATTTTCTGGATGGGACTAGCGAGAGAGACCCAGTACTTC. Full variable domain (outside the CDR3, taken from reference TRBV2 and TRBJ2-5): EPEVTQTPSHQVTQMGQEVILRCVPISNHLYFYWYRQILGQKVEFLVSFYNNEISEKSEIFDDQFSVERPDGSNFTLKIRSTKLEDSAMYFCASSAIFWMGLARETQYFGPGTRLLVL.

This clonotype has a handful of counts. Written as DNA, the CDR3 is TGTGCCAGCAGTGAAGGAGGGGGAGGGTCTTACAATGAGCAGTTCTTC. Protein: CASSEGGGGSYNEQFF. The chain has TRBV2 and TRBJ2-1; D might be TRBD2 (7 bases). The germline CDR1 and CDR2 sequences are SNHLY and FYNNEI. Trimming took off 1 base at V and 4 bases at J, with 14 bases between the two ends. The CDR3 spans 16 residues. Full variable domain (rest looked up from reference TRBV2 and TRBJ2-1): EPEVTQTPSHQVTQMGQEVILRCVPISNHLYFYWYRQILGQKVEFLVSFYNNEISEKSEIFDDQFSVERPDGSNFTLKIRSTKLEDSAMYFCASSEGGGGSYNEQFFGPGTRLTVL.